This T cell receptor (beta chain) was identified in a study of blood T cell repertoires in COVID-19. Background on the study: Acute-phase and convalescent COVID-19 samples originated in the United States, Italy and Spain. T cells, B-cell-depleted T cells, or PBMCs provided the cDNA or gDNA that served as material.

The CDR3 totals 15 residues. CDR1 is GTSNPN, CDR2 SVGIG, per germline (reference sequence). Unmatched junction bases numbered 3, after V lost 0 bases and J lost 2 bases. The authors' processing: Reference gene primers were amplified, and this amplification served to estimate nucleated cell counts. The protocol was immunoSEQ multiplex PCR, while the TCRdb copy is restricted to in-frame clones and leaves out a portion. For V, J and clone size, that table is used; D and trimming come from the DNA. This table holds fewer than 85,000 clones, more than 60% found once. Input material: peripheral blood. This TCR was sampled from an elderly woman with active or convalescent COVID-19. The chain is built from TRBV30 and TRBJ1-4; 7 nucleotides align to TRBD1. CDR3 loop: CAWSVQGRTNEKLFF. CDR3 coding DNA: TGTGCCTGGAGTGTACAGGGGAGGACTAATGAAAAACTGTTTTTT.